This TCR beta chain was sequenced during a study of cytomegalovirus exposure and HLA in healthy donors. Study overall: Earlier, 100 million to 130 million unique TCR beta sequences were recovered from 170 million or so T cells by an analysis. Study-wide results and caveats: A later look showed TCR association rates differing by HLA locus, highest for DRB1 and lowest for HLA-C. V- and J-gene trimming of TCR beta was linked (in a later analysis) to a missense DCLRE1C variant.

The CDR3 sequence is 15 residues long. V was cut by 0 bases and J by 4 bases, with 12 bases left in between. Looked up from germline, CDR1 is LNHNV and CDR2 is YYDKDF (reference sequence). With regard to this clone: Its target is unknown.

The PCR used 60 Vbeta and 13 Jbeta primers. Sequencing was performed with immunoSEQ multiplex PCR; in TCRdb, only in-frame clones are kept and a portion is missing. The sample carries approximately 190,000 clones, roughly 80% recorded once. The sample was PBMCs. The rearrangement joins TRBV15 to TRBJ1-2; perhaps TRBD1 as D (6 bases). The receptor was derived from a man aged 45-65 years in good health and CMV-seronegative. The CDR3 DNA is TGTGCCACCAGCAGAGATGTGGGGACAACCTATGGCTACACCTTC. Its translation is CATSRDVGTTYGYTF.